A selection of T cell receptor beta chains follows, all from one sample in a study of preoperative IRX-2 immunotherapy in early breast cancer. Sequencing used immunoSEQ multiplex PCR; TCRdb keeps in-frame clones, though not all of them. The sample contains 35,000 to 40,000 clones, 65% to 90% of which appear only once. Sequencing was performed on lymph node tissue, taken after IRX-2 immunotherapy. These receptors were taken from a human donor with breast cancer. CDR3s include the opening cysteine and the closing phenylalanine or tryptophan.

CDR3: CASSKEGGPYYGYTF; J: TRBJ1-2; V: TRBV6-8
CDR3: CASSLKQGGTEAFF; J: TRBJ1-1; V: TRBV5-1
CDR3: CASSLKGQYNEKLFF; J: TRBJ1-4; V: TRBV7-6
CDR3: CASSFLSGDEQYF; J: TRBJ2-7; V: TRBV28
CDR3: CASSGGRTFSGNTIYF; J: TRBJ1-3; V: TRBV6-8
CDR3: CASSPDRVGAEAFF; J: TRBJ1-1; V: TRBV11-3
CDR3: CASSRGTGSNQPQHF; J: TRBJ1-5; V: TRBV6-8
CDR3: CASSFYGGPETQYF; J: TRBJ2-5; V: TRBV5-1
CDR3: CASSDGTAGNYGYTF; J: TRBJ1-2; V: TRBV9
CDR3: CASSGGTGGNTEAFF; J: TRBJ1-1; V: TRBV6-8
CDR3: CASSLVLGWATGELFF; J: TRBJ2-2; V: TRBV11-3
CDR3: CASSVLGGSEEKLFF; J: TRBJ1-4; V: TRBV19